The clone carrying this T cell receptor beta chain is judged large (0.1 to 1%). As to treatment: randomized to nivolumab then ipilimumab (arm A) or the reverse (arm B). This record comes from a study of sequential checkpoint blockade in melanoma. Sequencing used immunoSEQ multiplex PCR; TCRdb keeps in-frame clones, though not all of them. The sample has over a thousand clones, about a fifth seen once; the top ten hold 10% to 15%. The CDR3 has 14 amino acids. With 6 bases clipped from V and 6 bases from J, the junction kept 11 bases outside the gene matches. Germline V gene data show CDR1 as MNHGY and CDR2 as SAAAGT.

The chain couples TRBV6-8 to TRBJ2-7, with TRBD1 matching over 7 bases. The sample here was tumor tissue (inferred from file names), taken from a patient given nivolumab and ipilimumab in sequence. This sequence originates from a human donor with melanoma. The chain's CDR3 is CASSPDRVLGEQYF. The CDR3 bases are TGTGCCAGCAGCCCCGACAGGGTCTTGGGCGAGCAGTACTTC.